This T cell receptor (beta chain) was captured by sequencing in a study of T-cell memory formation after mild COVID-19. Study in general: Largely, TCR clusters stayed within a single donor.

Whole-study findings and limits: Pre-infection memory held some responding clones, suggesting pre-existing cross-reactive T cells responded. CD4+ bias marked clones expanding day 15 to 37, unlike balanced contracting clones.

As regards this clonotype: Antigen specificity is unknown.

TCRdb called the 5' RACE reads again in MiXCR, with one record for every CDR3 protein. The data contain a few hundred thousand distinct CDR3 sequences, roughly 22% of them singletons. The CDR3 is 14 amino acids. The V end lost 5 bases, the J end lost 4 bases, and 11 bases lay between the germline ends. In germline, CDR1 is KGHDR, CDR2 SFDVKD. The chain combines TRBV24-1 with TRBJ1-5, with D possibly TRBD1 on 6 matching bases. Specimen: PBMCs or a T cell subset sorted from them (not recorded which). The receptor was derived from an adult woman who had mild COVID-19 (a few samples of this study predate the infection). Cell type and time point are not known. The CDR3 loop reads CATSGGTQNQPQHF. Here the CDR3 DNA reads TGTGCCACCAGTGGAGGGACACAAAATCAGCCCCAGCATTTT.